The rows below give T cell receptor beta chains drawn from one sample of a study of blood T cell repertoires in COVID-19. The protocol was immunoSEQ multiplex PCR, while the TCRdb copy is restricted to in-frame clones and leaves out a portion. Of 360,000 or so clones listed, about nine tenths are singletons. Source material: PBMCs or T cells enriched from blood (not recorded which). These receptors all stem from a woman in her twenties or thirties who had been exposed to COVID-19. CDR3s include the opening cysteine and the closing phenylalanine or tryptophan. The order of the fields is V gene, D gene, CDR3 protein. The D gene is left open where the match is weak.

>TRBV21-1|-
CASSKEGLVRERNIQYF
>TRBV18|-
CASSPAQGNSPLHF
>TRBV27|-
CASSLPLWHQETQYF
>TRBV7-9|TRBD2
CASRQTSGWNNEQFF
>TRBV9|TRBD2
CASSTTGLAGGHTGELFF
>TRBV20-1|-
CSARSYEQYF
>TRBV5-8|-
CASSLYLGAGYGYTF
>TRBV10-1|-
CASSETLNTEAFF
>TRBV6-6|TRBD1
CATTFDRGVAYTF
>TRBV18|-
CASSPPRVAGNYEQYF
>TRBV7-3|TRBD1
CASSQTGANTGELFF
>TRBV28|TRBD1
CASSFTGGRTEAFF
>TRBV13|-
CASSSTGTSYEQYF
>TRBV10-2|-
CASSVFNSNQPQHF
>TRBV7-3|TRBD1
CASSFGTANYGYTF
>TRBV28|TRBD1
CASKTGTENEKLFF
>TRBV6-6|-
CASRPQWEDEKLFF
>TRBV7-9|-
CASSRDTSSYEQYF
>TRBV19|-
CASRGGSGNTIYF
>TRBV29-1|TRBD2
CSVAPRLAGEGEQFF
>TRBV28|-
CASSLVEQWRYGYTF
>TRBV10-3|-
CAISDSGKGVYEQYF
>TRBV28|-
CASSLLRRANNYGYTF
>TRBV27|-
CASSVSQGRAEQFF
>TRBV25-1|TRBD2
CASAPGLAGRNEQFF
>TRBV7-3|TRBD2
CASSLRGGSSYEQYF
>TRBV2|TRBD2
CASRASGVREQYF
>TRBV7-6|TRBD2
CASSFGPSGVSTDTQYF
>TRBV18|TRBD1
CASSRGDSNEKLFF
>TRBV3-1/TRBV3-2|TRBD2
CASSQGKREDHTDTQYF
>TRBV11-3|TRBD1
CASSARQGVYEQYF
>TRBV6-5|TRBD1
CASSYSGQATYEQYF
>TRBV12-5|-
CATGVAYEQYF
>TRBV6-5|-
CASSSVRGANEKLFF
>TRBV19|-
CASSATNPQGSSNEQYF
>TRBV27|TRBD1
CASSRDRAARLPNYGYTF
>TRBV10-3|-
CATTRAEYNEQFF
>TRBV27|TRBD1
CASSPDRGLSNTIYF
>TRBV11-3|-
CASSLGGSHTDTQYF
>TRBV11-3|TRBD2
CASSPIGSGRFASYEQYF
>TRBV2|-
CASSQRENTEAFF
>TRBV27|-
CASSLAGTYEQYF
>TRBV7-8|TRBD2
CASRTLGGVSGGYEQYF
>TRBV28|TRBD1
CASSLRGQYSNQPQHF